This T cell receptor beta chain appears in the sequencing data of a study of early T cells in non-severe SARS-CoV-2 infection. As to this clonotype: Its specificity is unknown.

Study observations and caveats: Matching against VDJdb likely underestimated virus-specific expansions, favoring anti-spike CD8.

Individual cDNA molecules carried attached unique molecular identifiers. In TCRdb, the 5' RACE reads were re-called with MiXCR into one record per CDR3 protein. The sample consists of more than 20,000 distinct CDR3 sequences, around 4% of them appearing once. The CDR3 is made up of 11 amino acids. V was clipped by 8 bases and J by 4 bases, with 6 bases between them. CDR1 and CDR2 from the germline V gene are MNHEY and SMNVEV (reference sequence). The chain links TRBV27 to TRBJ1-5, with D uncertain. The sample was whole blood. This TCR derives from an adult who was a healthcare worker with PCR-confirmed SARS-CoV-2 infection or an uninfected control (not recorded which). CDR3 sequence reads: CASGFNQPQHF. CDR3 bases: TGTGCCAGCGGGTTTAATCAGCCCCAGCATTTT.